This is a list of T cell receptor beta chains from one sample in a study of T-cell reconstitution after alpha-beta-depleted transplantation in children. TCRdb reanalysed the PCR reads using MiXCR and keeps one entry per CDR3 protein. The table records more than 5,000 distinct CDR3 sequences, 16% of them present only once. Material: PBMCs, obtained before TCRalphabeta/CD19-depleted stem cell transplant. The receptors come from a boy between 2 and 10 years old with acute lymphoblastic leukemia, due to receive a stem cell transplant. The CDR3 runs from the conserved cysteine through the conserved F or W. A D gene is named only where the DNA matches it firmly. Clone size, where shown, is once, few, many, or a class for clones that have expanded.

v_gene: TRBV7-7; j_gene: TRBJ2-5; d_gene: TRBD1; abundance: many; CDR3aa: CASSLNSGQGQETQYF; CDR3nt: TGTGCTAGCAGCTTAAATTCCGGACAGGGACAAGAGACCCAGTACTTC
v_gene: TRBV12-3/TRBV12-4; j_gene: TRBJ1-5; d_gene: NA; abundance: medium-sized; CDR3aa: CASSTVSSREPQHF; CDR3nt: TGTGCCAGCAGTACGGTCTCATCACGGGAGCCCCAGCATTTT
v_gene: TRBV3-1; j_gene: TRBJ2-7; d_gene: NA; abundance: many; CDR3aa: CASSDRDKEREQYF; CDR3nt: TGTGCCAGCAGCGATCGGGACAAAGAGCGCGAGCAGTACTTC
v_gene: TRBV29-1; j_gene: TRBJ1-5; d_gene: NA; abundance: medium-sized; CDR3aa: CSVGDNSGQPQHF; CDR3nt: TGCAGCGTTGGAGACAACTCGGGGCAGCCCCAGCATTTT
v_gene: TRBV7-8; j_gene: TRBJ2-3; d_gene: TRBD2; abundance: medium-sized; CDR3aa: CASSPRRGTSGGGDTQYF; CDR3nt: TGTGCCAGCAGCCCCCGACGTGGGACTAGCGGGGGAGGGGATACGCAGTATTTT
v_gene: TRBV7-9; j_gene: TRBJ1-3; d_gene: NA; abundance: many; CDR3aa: CASSSEETGSSGNTIYF; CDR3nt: TGTGCCAGCAGCTCGGAGGAAACAGGGTCCTCTGGAAACACCATATATTTT
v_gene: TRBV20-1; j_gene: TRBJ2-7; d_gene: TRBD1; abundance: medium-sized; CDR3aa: CSGRIRGQGDEQYF; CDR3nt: TGCAGTGGCAGAATCAGGGGGCAAGGGGACGAGCAGTACTTC
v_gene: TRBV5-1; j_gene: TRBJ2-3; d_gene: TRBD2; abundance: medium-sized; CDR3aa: CASSPIRLALRDTQYF; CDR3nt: TGCGCCAGCAGCCCGATTCGACTAGCGTTACGGGATACGCAGTATTTT
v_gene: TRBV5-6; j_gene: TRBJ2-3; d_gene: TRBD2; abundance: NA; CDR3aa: CAMSPGLAGGTDTQYF; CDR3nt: TGTGCCATGAGCCCCGGACTAGCGGGTGGAACAGATACGCAGTATTTT
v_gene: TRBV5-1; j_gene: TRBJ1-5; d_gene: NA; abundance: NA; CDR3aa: CASRPTSGSNQPQHF; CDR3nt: TGCGCCAGCAGACCTACTTCAGGGAGCAATCAGCCCCAGCATTTT
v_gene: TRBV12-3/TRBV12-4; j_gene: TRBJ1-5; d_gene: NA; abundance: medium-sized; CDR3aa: CASSFWAPANNQPQHF; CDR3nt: TGTGCCAGCAGTTTCTGGGCTCCGGCGAATAATCAGCCCCAGCATTTT
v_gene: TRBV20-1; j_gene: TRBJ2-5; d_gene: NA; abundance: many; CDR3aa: CSAKSLRTGVSETQYF; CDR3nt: TGCAGTGCCAAAAGTCTCAGAACGGGGGTCTCGGAGACCCAGTACTTC
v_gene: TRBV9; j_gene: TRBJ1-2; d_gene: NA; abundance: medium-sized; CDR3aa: CASRLRDGGYTF; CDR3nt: TGTGCCAGCAGACTTCGCGACGGTGGCTACACCTTC
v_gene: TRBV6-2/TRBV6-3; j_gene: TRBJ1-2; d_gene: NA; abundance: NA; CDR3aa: CASSPASANYGYTF; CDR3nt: TGTGCCAGCAGTCCAGCCAGCGCTAACTATGGCTACACCTTC
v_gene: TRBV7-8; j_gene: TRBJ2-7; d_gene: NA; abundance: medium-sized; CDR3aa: CASSPAGGRSYEQYF; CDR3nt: TGTGCCAGCAGCCCCGCCGGGGGACGGTCCTACGAGCAGTACTTC
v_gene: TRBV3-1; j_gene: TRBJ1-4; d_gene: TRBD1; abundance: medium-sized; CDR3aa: CASSQERDRGPKLFF; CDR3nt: TGTGCCAGCAGCCAAGAAAGGGACAGGGGGCCAAAACTGTTTTTT
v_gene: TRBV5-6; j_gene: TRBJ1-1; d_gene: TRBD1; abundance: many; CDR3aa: CASSLKWTGGTEAFF; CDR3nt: TGTGCCAGCAGCTTAAAATGGACAGGGGGGACTGAAGCTTTCTTT
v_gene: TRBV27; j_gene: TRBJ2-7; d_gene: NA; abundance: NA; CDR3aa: CASSPAALSYEQYF; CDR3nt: TGTGCCAGCAGTCCTGCGGCGCTCTCCTACGAGCAGTACTTC
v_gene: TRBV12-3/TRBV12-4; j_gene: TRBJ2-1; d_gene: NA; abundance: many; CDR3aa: CASRVRDVGPEVRYNEQFF; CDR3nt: TGTGCCAGCAGGGTACGGGACGTAGGGCCTGAGGTTCGTTACAATGAGCAGTTCTTC
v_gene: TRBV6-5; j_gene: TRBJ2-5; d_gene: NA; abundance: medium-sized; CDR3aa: CASSPPTGGETQYF; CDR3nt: TGTGCCAGCAGTCCCCCGACAGGAGGAGAGACCCAGTACTTC
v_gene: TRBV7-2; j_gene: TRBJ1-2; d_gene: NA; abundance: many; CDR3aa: CASSLGTGFYGYTF; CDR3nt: TGTGCCAGCAGCTTAGGGACCGGGTTCTATGGCTACACCTTC
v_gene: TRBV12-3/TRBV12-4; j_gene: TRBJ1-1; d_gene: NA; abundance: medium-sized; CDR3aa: CASADPLNENTEAFF; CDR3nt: TGTGCCAGCGCCGATCCGCTTAACGAGAACACTGAAGCTTTCTTT
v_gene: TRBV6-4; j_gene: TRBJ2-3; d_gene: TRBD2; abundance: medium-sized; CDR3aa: CASSVAGGTDTQYF; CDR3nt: TGTGCCAGCAGTGTAGCGGGGGGCACAGATACGCAGTATTTT
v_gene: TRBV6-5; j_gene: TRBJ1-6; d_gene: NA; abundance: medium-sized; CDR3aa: CASSYSFFKGQADSPLHF; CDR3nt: TGTGCCAGCAGTTACTCGTTTTTCAAGGGGCAGGCGGATTCACCCCTCCACTTT
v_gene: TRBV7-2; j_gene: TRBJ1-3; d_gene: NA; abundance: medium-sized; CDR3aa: CASSFTGGNTIYF; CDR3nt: TGTGCCAGCAGCTTTACAGGAGGAAACACCATATATTTT